This entry is about one T cell receptor beta chain. The antigen remains unidentified. This sample is drawn from a study of a mutant IDH1 vaccine in newly diagnosed glioma. CDR3 size: 13 residues. TCRdb's table, derived via immunoSEQ multiplex PCR, lists solely in-frame clones and lacks some. This table has around 58,000 clones, about 86% appearing once. The sample's time point: week 5, during vaccination. Doses comprised 300 ug of mutant IDH1 20-mer peptide each, plus topical imiquimod. Material: PBMCs, obtained from a glioma patient whose treatment included an IDH1 peptide vaccine. The rearrangement uses TRBV21-1 and TRBJ1-3; TRBD1, the table's D call, lacks a check against the DNA. TRBV21-1 is a listed pseudogene. This clonotype originated in a man in his thirties or forties with glioma. CDR3 region: CASSKGHRNTIYF. Here the CDR3 DNA reads TGTGCCAGCAGCAAAGGACACAGAAACACCATATATTTT.